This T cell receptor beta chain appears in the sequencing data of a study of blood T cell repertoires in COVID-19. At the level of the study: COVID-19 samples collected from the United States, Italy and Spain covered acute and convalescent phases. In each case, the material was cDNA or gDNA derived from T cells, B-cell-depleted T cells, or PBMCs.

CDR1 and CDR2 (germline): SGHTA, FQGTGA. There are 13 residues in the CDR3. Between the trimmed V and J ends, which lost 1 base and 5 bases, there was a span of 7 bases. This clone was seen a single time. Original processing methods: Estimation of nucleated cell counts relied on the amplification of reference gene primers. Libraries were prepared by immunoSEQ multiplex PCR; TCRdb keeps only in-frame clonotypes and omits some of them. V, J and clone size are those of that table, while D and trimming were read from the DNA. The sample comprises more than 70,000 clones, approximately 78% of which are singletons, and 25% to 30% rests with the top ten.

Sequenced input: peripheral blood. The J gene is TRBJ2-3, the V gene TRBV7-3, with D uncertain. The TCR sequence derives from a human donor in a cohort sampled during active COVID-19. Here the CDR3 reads CASSLNRGDTQYF. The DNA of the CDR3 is TGTGCCAGCAGCTTAAATCGAGGAGATACGCAGTATTTT.